This TCR beta chain appears in the sequencing data of a study of cytomegalovirus exposure and HLA in healthy donors. In this sample, this clone turned up once. Germline CDR1 and CDR2: SGDLS and YYNGEE. V dropped 2 bases and J dropped 6; count of bases not matched to a gene: 5. This CDR3 contains 14 residues. The PCR ran on 60 Vbeta and 13 Jbeta primers. The assay was immunoSEQ multiplex PCR, and TCRdb's table has in-frame clones only and misses some. The table lists 210,000 or so clones, around four fifths of them singletons. The V and J genes are TRBV9 and TRBJ2-7, with 10 bases aligning to TRBD1. The sequence derives from a woman in her forties in good health and CMV-seronegative. Source material: PBMCs. Here the CDR3 reads CASSVGQGYLEQYF. The CDR3 DNA reads as TGTGCCAGCAGCGTGGGACAGGGGTACCTCGAGCAGTACTTC.